Listed below are T cell receptor beta chains from one sample, sequenced in a study of CXCR3-negative and CXCR3-positive naive CD8 T cells. Using the 5' RACE reads, TCRdb records one entry per CDR3 protein without DNA. The specimen's table records about 42,000 distinct CDR3 sequences. Sequencing input: naive CXCR3- CD8+ T cells from blood. The receptors were gathered from a human donor in good health. Some clones in this sample may be carry-over from other donors' samples. Each CDR3 is given with its conserved first and last residue. Clone size, where shown, is once, few, many, or a class for clones that have expanded.

j_call	v_call	cdr3_length	clone_size	cdr3_aa
TRBJ2-1	TRBV7-2	13	-	CASRVGLIDEQFF
TRBJ2-7	TRBV7-9	14	-	CASSEPGQAYEQYF
TRBJ1-1	TRBV5-1	11	-	CASSLGTEAFF
TRBJ2-7	TRBV28	12	-	CASTRVSYEQYF
TRBJ1-5	TRBV27	19	-	CASSLSVPAVTGLFQPQHF
TRBJ2-7	TRBV28	17	-	CASSLALAGGLAREQYF
TRBJ1-2	TRBV29-1	14	-	CSAEEGGISYGYTF
TRBJ2-7	TRBV18	14	-	CASSPARDSYEQYF
TRBJ2-7	TRBV28	12	-	CASSPTGTLQYF
TRBJ2-7	TRBV5-1	14	-	CASSISSALYEQYF
TRBJ2-7	TRBV5-1	13	-	CASRPSSSYEQYF
TRBJ2-4	TRBV7-9	13	-	CASSTGQEKIQYF
TRBJ2-3	TRBV12-3/TRBV12-4	17	-	CASTPLGGAGATDTQYF
TRBJ2-1	TRBV28	14	-	CASSLGGYYNEQFF
TRBJ2-2	TRBV27	13	-	CAVLGANTGELFF
TRBJ2-1	TRBV6-2/TRBV6-3	13	-	CASSEGDYNEQFF
TRBJ2-2	TRBV2	14	-	CAGKLAGGPGELFF
TRBJ2-1	TRBV25-1	15	-	CASSDLEVSYNEQFF
TRBJ2-7	TRBV5-5	12	-	CASSGGTPEQYF
TRBJ1-1	TRBV7-3	15	-	CASSLSHNQERRAFF
TRBJ1-4	TRBV13	15	-	CASSDTGGRNEKLFF
TRBJ2-1	TRBV7-8	16	-	CASSLDRTGSYNEQFF
TRBJ2-1	TRBV12-5	13	-	CASGLAGPNEQFF
TRBJ2-1	TRBV5-5	16	-	CASSYPTGAGNNEQFF
TRBJ2-7	TRBV4-3	15	-	CASSPGTSGIYEQYF
TRBJ2-1	TRBV4-2	14	medium-sized	CASTGPGENNEQFF
TRBJ2-7	TRBV7-9	15	-	CASSSSGTSNHEQYF
TRBJ2-2	TRBV21-1	19	-	CASSKVETGDLGNTGELFF
TRBJ2-7	TRBV28	15	-	CASSLSWDSQGEQYF
TRBJ1-1	TRBV7-2	15	-	CASSSHFTENTEAFF
TRBJ2-7	TRBV15	13	-	CATSREGAYEQYF
TRBJ1-4	TRBV29-1	13	-	CSVEDRFNEKLFF
TRBJ2-7	TRBV7-9	15	-	CASSPQRAGVFEQYF
TRBJ2-1	TRBV19	14	-	CASRTLAGDNEQFF
TRBJ1-1	TRBV28	12	-	CASSLQGPEAFF
TRBJ2-5	TRBV28	14	-	CASSPGLATETQYF
TRBJ1-2	TRBV12-1	14	-	CASSLLTGLVCYTF
TRBJ2-5	TRBV7-6	14	-	CASSFGTAQETQYF
TRBJ2-5	TRBV15	15	-	CATSREGQGRETQYF
TRBJ2-3	TRBV20-1	16	-	CSASTASGRGSDTQYF